This T cell receptor beta chain appears in the sequencing data of a study of T cells after yellow fever vaccination. Overall study findings and caveats: Peak timing came faster in the weaker secondary response, day 5 versus 15.

Making TCR cDNA involved 5'RACE template switching, which added UMIs and a universal primer site. TCRdb passed the 5' RACE reads through MiXCR, listing each CDR3 protein once. In the table there are 300,000 to 400,000 distinct CDR3 sequences, about 12% of which are singletons. Note on this clonotype: Antigen specificity is unknown.

From germline, CDR1 is MNHEY and CDR2 SVGAGI. This CDR3 is 16 amino acids long. J gave up 1 base and V 3 bases, and 6 bases lay outside the gene matches. This receptor was obtained from a man between 18 and 35 years old who received the YFV17D yellow fever vaccine. The source material was CD4+ T cells sorted from PBMCs, sampled 15 days after the yellow fever booster vaccination. The chain carries TRBV6-5 and TRBJ1-2; 9 nucleotides line up with TRBD1. CDR3 amino acids: CASSYIGTGINYGYTF. For the CDR3, the DNA is TGTGCCAGCAGTTATATCGGGACAGGGATTAACTATGGCTACACCTTC.